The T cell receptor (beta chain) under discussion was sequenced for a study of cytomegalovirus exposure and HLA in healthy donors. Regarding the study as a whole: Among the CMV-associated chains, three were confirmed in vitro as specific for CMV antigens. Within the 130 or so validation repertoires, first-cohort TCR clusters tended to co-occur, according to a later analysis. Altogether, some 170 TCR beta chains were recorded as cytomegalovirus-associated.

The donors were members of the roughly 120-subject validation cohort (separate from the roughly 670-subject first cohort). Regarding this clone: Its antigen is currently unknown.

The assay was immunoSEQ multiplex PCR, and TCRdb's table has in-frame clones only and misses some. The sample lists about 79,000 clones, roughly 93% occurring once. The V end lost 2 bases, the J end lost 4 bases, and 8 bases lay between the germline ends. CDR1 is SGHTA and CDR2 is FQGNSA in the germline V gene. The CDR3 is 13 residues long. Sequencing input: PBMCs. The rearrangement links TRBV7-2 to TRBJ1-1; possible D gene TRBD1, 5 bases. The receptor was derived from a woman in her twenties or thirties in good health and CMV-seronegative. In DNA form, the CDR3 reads TGTGCCAGCAGCTTAAACCAGGGCACTGAAGCTTTCTTT. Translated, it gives CASSLNQGTEAFF. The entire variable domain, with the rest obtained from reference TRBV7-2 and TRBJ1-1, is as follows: GAGVSQSPSNKVTEKGKDVELRCDPISGHTALYWYRQSLGQGLEFLIYFQGNSAPDKSGLPSDRFSAERTGGSVSTLTIQRTQQEDSAVYLCASSLNQGTEAFFGQGTRLTVV.